The source of this T cell receptor (beta chain) is a study of T cell changes during pregnancy in multiple sclerosis. TCRdb's copy holds only in-frame clones and misses some; the assay was immunoSEQ multiplex PCR. The sample gives about 40,000 clones, 70% to 90% of which show up once; roughly 0.48% is in the top ten. Trimming took 3 bases from V and 8 from J, leaving 11 bases between them. CDR1 is KGHSH and CDR2 is LQKENI in the germline V gene. This CDR3 region has 13 residues. This sequence originates from a female donor with multiple sclerosis, enrolled in a pregnancy study. The rearrangement uses TRBV18 and TRBJ1-3; D may be TRBD1 (5 bases). The sample in question was CD4+ T cells from peripheral blood mononuclear cells, obtained in the first trimester of pregnancy. CDR3 amino acids: CASSPLGEDTIYF. CDR3 sequence (DNA): TGTGCCAGCTCACCCCTAGGGGAGGACACCATATATTTT.